Listed below are T cell receptor beta chains from one sample, sequenced in a study of siplizumab effects on memory and regulatory T cells. No antigen is known for these receptors. Assay: immunoSEQ multiplex PCR; the TCRdb copy retains only in-frame clones and omits some. The table includes around 13,000 clones, approximately 39% detected once. Sequenced input: CFSE-low (dividing) CD8+ T cells sorted from an allogeneic mixed lymphocyte reaction. The receptor set was obtained from a human donor in good health; the cells came from an allogeneic mixed lymphocyte reaction. CDR3s include the opening cysteine and the closing phenylalanine or tryptophan. Fields, in order: J gene, V gene, D gene, clone size, CDR3 DNA, CDR3 protein. A D gene is named only where the DNA matches it firmly. Clone size is stated in some rows and not others, as once, few, many or a class when expanded.

j_gene: TRBJ2-2; v_gene: TRBV11-2; d_gene: NA; abundance: NA; CDR3nt: TGTGCCAGCAGCTTAGTCGCAGGGGCCGGGGAGCTGTTTTTT; CDR3aa: CASSLVAGAGELFF
j_gene: TRBJ2-3; v_gene: TRBV4-3; d_gene: TRBD2; abundance: few; CDR3nt: TGCGCCAGCAGCCAAGACGCAAGACTAGCGGGAGTTTCAGATACGCAGTATTTT; CDR3aa: CASSQDARLAGVSDTQYF
j_gene: TRBJ2-7; v_gene: TRBV4-1; d_gene: NA; abundance: NA; CDR3nt: TGCGCCAGCAGCCAACCCGGGGGACCTTTCTACGAGCAGTACTTC; CDR3aa: CASSQPGGPFYEQYF
j_gene: TRBJ2-2; v_gene: TRBV29-1; d_gene: NA; abundance: NA; CDR3nt: TGCAGCGCACGAGACAGTAACACCGGGGAGCTGTTTTTT; CDR3aa: CSARDSNTGELFF
j_gene: TRBJ2-2; v_gene: TRBV6-5; d_gene: TRBD2; abundance: few; CDR3nt: TGTGCCAGCAGTTACGGGACTAGCGGACCGGCCGGGGAGCTGTTTTTT; CDR3aa: CASSYGTSGPAGELFF
j_gene: TRBJ1-2; v_gene: TRBV7-8; d_gene: TRBD1; abundance: many; CDR3nt: TGTGCCAGCAGCCCGGGGGGGACAGGGAACTATGGCTACACCTTC; CDR3aa: CASSPGGTGNYGYTF
j_gene: TRBJ2-5; v_gene: TRBV7-9; d_gene: TRBD1; abundance: NA; CDR3nt: TGTGCCAGCAGCAAGGGACAGGGGGAGGAGGAGACCCAGTACTTC; CDR3aa: CASSKGQGEEETQYF
j_gene: TRBJ1-1; v_gene: TRBV4-1; d_gene: NA; abundance: medium-sized; CDR3nt: TGCGCCAGCAGCCAAGTCTACTACTGGACTGAAGCTTTCTTT; CDR3aa: CASSQVYYWTEAFF
j_gene: TRBJ2-3; v_gene: TRBV27; d_gene: TRBD2; abundance: many; CDR3nt: TGTGCCAGCAGTCTTTTGGGAGGGCCACATACGCAGTATTTT; CDR3aa: CASSLLGGPHTQYF
j_gene: TRBJ1-3; v_gene: TRBV11-1; d_gene: TRBD1; abundance: NA; CDR3nt: TGTGCCAGCAGCTTAGTTGACAGGGGGTCAAACACCATATATTTT; CDR3aa: CASSLVDRGSNTIYF
j_gene: TRBJ1-4; v_gene: TRBV6-5; d_gene: NA; abundance: NA; CDR3nt: TGTGCCAGCGGTTACCTTTCAACTAATGAAAAACTGTTTTTT; CDR3aa: CASGYLSTNEKLFF
j_gene: TRBJ2-5; v_gene: TRBV11-3; d_gene: TRBD1; abundance: NA; CDR3nt: TGTGCCAGCAGCTGGACAGGGATTCAAGAGACCCAGTACTTC; CDR3aa: CASSWTGIQETQYF
j_gene: TRBJ2-1; v_gene: TRBV19; d_gene: TRBD2; abundance: few; CDR3nt: TGTGCCAGTAGTAAGTCACTAGCGGTAAATGAGCAGTTCTTC; CDR3aa: CASSKSLAVNEQFF
j_gene: TRBJ1-3; v_gene: TRBV7-2; d_gene: NA; abundance: NA; CDR3nt: TGTGCCAGCAGCTTAGGCATCTCTGGAAACACCATATATTTT; CDR3aa: CASSLGISGNTIYF
j_gene: TRBJ2-1; v_gene: TRBV6-7; d_gene: NA; abundance: NA; CDR3nt: TGTGCCAGCAGTTATGGGGGCGGGCGGTACAATGAGCAGTTCTTC; CDR3aa: CASSYGGGRYNEQFF
j_gene: TRBJ1-2; v_gene: TRBV27; d_gene: NA; abundance: medium-sized; CDR3nt: TGTGCCAGCGGCGGACAGTACGAGGGGTATGGCTACACCTTC; CDR3aa: CASGGQYEGYGYTF
j_gene: TRBJ2-1; v_gene: TRBV7-9; d_gene: TRBD2; abundance: few; CDR3nt: TGTGCCAGCAGCTCGGGACTAGCGGGGGGACTGAGCTCCTACAATGAGCAGTTCTTC; CDR3aa: CASSSGLAGGLSSYNEQFF
j_gene: TRBJ2-3; v_gene: TRBV27; d_gene: NA; abundance: few; CDR3nt: TGTGCCAGCAGTTTATCCCCGGTCTCTAGCACAGATACGCAGTATTTT; CDR3aa: CASSLSPVSSTDTQYF
j_gene: TRBJ1-4; v_gene: TRBV14; d_gene: TRBD1; abundance: few; CDR3nt: TGTGCCAGCAGCCAAGTCGGGACAGGGATTCCAGCTAATGAAAAACTGTTTTTT; CDR3aa: CASSQVGTGIPANEKLFF
j_gene: TRBJ2-7; v_gene: TRBV5-1; d_gene: NA; abundance: NA; CDR3nt: TGCGCCAGCAGCGCGGTGTCTCGAACTTACTCCTACGAGCAGTACTTC; CDR3aa: CASSAVSRTYSYEQYF
j_gene: TRBJ2-2; v_gene: TRBV4-1; d_gene: NA; abundance: medium-sized; CDR3nt: TGCGCCAGCAGCCAGTTAGGGATGAACACCGGGGAGCTGTTTTTT; CDR3aa: CASSQLGMNTGELFF